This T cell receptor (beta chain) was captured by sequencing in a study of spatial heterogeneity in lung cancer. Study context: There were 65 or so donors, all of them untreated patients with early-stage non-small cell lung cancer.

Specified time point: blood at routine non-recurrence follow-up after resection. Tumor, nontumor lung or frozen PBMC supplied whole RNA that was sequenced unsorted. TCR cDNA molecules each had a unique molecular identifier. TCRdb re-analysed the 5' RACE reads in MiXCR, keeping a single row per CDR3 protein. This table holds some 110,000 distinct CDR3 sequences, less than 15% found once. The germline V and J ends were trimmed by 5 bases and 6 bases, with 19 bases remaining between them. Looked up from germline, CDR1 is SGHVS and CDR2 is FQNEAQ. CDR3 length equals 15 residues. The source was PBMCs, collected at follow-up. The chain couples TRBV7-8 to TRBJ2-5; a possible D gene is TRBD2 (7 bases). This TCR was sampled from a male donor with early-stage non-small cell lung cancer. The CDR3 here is CASSPTRGLGKTQYF. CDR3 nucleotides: TGTGCCAGCAGCCCCACGCGGGGGCTTGGGAAGACCCAGTACTTC.